These T cell receptor beta chains were read from a single sample in a study of cytomegalovirus exposure and HLA in healthy donors. TCRdb keeps only in-frame clones here, not all; method: immunoSEQ multiplex PCR. The sample carries 130,000 to 150,000 clones, roughly 87% recorded once. The material sequenced was PBMCs. These receptor sequences come from a woman under 30 in good health and CMV-seropositive. The CDR3 runs from the conserved cysteine through the conserved F or W. The D gene is left open where the match is weak.

len	v_gene	j_gene	d_gene	CDR3nt	CDR3aa
16	TRBV9	TRBJ2-5	TRBD1	TGTGCCAGCAGCGAGGGGGGACAGGGGATTGTCGAGACCCAGTACTTC	CASSEGGQGIVETQYF
14	TRBV6-1	TRBJ2-2	TRBD2	TGTGCCAGCTTCGGGACTAAGAACACCGGGGAGCTGTTTTTT	CASFGTKNTGELFF
14	TRBV28	TRBJ1-5	NA	TGTGCCAGCAGACAGGACCAGGGTAATCAGCCCCAGCATTTT	CASRQDQGNQPQHF
18	TRBV28	TRBJ1-2	TRBD1	TGTGCCAGCAGTTTATACCCGAACGGGAGAGGGGGCGGCTATGGCTACACCTTC	CASSLYPNGRGGGYGYTF
15	TRBV10-1	TRBJ2-5	NA	TGCGCCAGCAGTGACGGAACAGACCTTAGGGAGACCCAGTACTTC	CASSDGTDLRETQYF
15	TRBV9	TRBJ2-7	NA	TGTGCCAGCAGCCCAGAGGCAGGGCCAACCTACGAGCAGTACTTC	CASSPEAGPTYEQYF
15	TRBV28	TRBJ1-3	NA	TGTGCCAGCAGTTTTGACATCGCTGTTGGTGGCACCATATATTTT	CASSFDIAVGGTIYF
14	TRBV5-4	TRBJ2-3	NA	TGTGCCAGCAGCTTGTGGGGCGGCACAGATACGCAGTATTTT	CASSLWGGTDTQYF
15	TRBV5-1	TRBJ1-4	TRBD1	TGCGCCAGCAGCTCGACAGGGGGAGGAAATGAAAAACTGTTTTTT	CASSSTGGGNEKLFF
16	TRBV9	TRBJ1-4	TRBD1	TGTGCCAGCAGCGCGACAGGGGGCAATACTAATGAAAAACTGTTTTTT	CASSATGGNTNEKLFF